The source of this TCR beta chain is a study of blood T cells in healthy people across ages. General observations from the study: Correlation between TCR beta diversity and naive T cell percentage was strong.

Together with a sample-barcoded 5' primer, a J-beta primer mix was included in a second PCR lasting roughly 6 to 12 cycles. Each CDR3 protein gets one entry after TCRdb re-called the 5' RACE reads with MiXCR. The sample has approximately 800,000 distinct CDR3 sequences; 62% are singletons. In germline, CDR1 is MNHEY, CDR2 SVGAGI. The CDR3 sequence is 15 residues long. V was clipped by 2 bases and J by 2 bases, with 11 bases between them. A word on this clonotype: The antigen remains unidentified.

Sequencing was performed on blood. The receptor was derived from a man aged 30 to 39 in good health. This chain joins TRBV6-5 and TRBJ2-3; tentative D call: TRBD2 (6 bases). CDR3 coding DNA: TGTGCCAGCAGTTACGGAGGGTCTCCCACAGATACGCAGTATTTT. Its protein is CASSYGGSPTDTQYF.